This TCR beta chain was retrieved from a study of early T cells in non-severe SARS-CoV-2 infection. Study-wide findings and caveats: VDJdb-based matching was biased toward anti-spike CD8 responses and missed private and CD4 specificities.

This clonotype was seen only a few times. The target antigen is unknown. The CDR3 contains 13 residues. From germline, CDR1 is MNHEY and CDR2 SVGEGT. The V end was cut by 2 bases, the J end by 7 bases, with 9 bases between. The library protocol tagged individual cDNA molecules with unique molecular identifiers. TCRdb reprocessed the 5' RACE reads via MiXCR and lists one record per CDR3 protein. This repertoire shows 34,000 or so distinct CDR3 sequences, 8% to 9.5% found once; its top ten account for about 13%. The specimen sequenced was whole blood. This TCR came from an adult who was a healthcare worker with PCR-confirmed SARS-CoV-2 infection or an uninfected control (not recorded which). J is TRBJ1-5 and V is TRBV6-2 or TRBV6-3; D is undetermined. The CDR3 is CASSYRGGQPQHF. CDR3 coding DNA: TGTGCCAGCAGTTACCGGGGTGGACAGCCCCAGCATTTT.